These T cell receptor beta chains were read from a single sample in a study of T cells after yellow fever vaccination. Via MiXCR, TCRdb re-called the 5' RACE reads, giving one row per CDR3 protein. Of around 310,000 distinct CDR3 sequences listed, 3% to 4.5% are singletons. The input for sequencing was PBMCs, taken on the day of the yellow fever booster vaccination. The source of these receptors is a man aged 18-30 years who received the YFV17D yellow fever vaccine. Each CDR3 is given with its conserved first and last residue. D genes are given only for firm matches. Clone size is given for some rows only: seen once, a few or many times, or a class if the clone is expanded.

>TRBV5-8|few|TRBJ2-2|-
CASSLRPLMPGELFF
TGTGCCAGCAGCTTGAGACCCCTGATGCCCGGGGAGCTGTTTTTT
>TRBV15|many|TRBJ2-3|-
CATNPQPGTTQYF
TGTGCCACAAACCCCCAACCCGGGACTACGCAGTATTTT
>TRBV29-1|many|TRBJ1-2|-
CSVDRRSNYGYTF
TGCAGCGTTGATCGACGTTCTAACTATGGCTACACCTTC
>TRBV5-1|many|TRBJ2-1|TRBD2
CASSLGKTIAGGNEQFF
TGCGCCAGCAGCTTGGGGAAGACAATAGCGGGTGGGAATGAGCAGTTCTTC
>TRBV4-3|many|TRBJ1-2|-
CASSHYTF
TGCGCCAGCAGCCACTACACCTTC
>TRBV6-2/TRBV6-3|few|TRBJ2-1|TRBD1
CASSIDRAQRQFF
TGTGCCAGCAGCATAGACAGGGCACAAAGGCAGTTCTTC
>TRBV29-1|many|TRBJ2-5|TRBD2
CSVEPAGGQETQYF
TGCAGCGTTGAGCCAGCGGGGGGCCAAGAGACCCAGTACTTC
>TRBV5-1|many|TRBJ2-1|-
CASSFSLAGDEQFF
TGCGCCAGCAGCTTTTCACTAGCAGGAGATGAGCAGTTCTTC
>TRBV7-2|few|TRBJ2-5|-
CASSLNGYQETQYF
TGTGCCAGCAGCTTAAACGGATACCAAGAGACCCAGTACTTC
>TRBV5-1|few|TRBJ2-1|-
CASSLESNEQFF
TGCGCCAGCAGCTTGGAGAGCAATGAGCAGTTCTTC
>TRBV7-9|few|TRBJ2-6|-
CASSLRRIRGPLYSGANVLTF
TGTGCCAGCAGCTTAAGGCGGATAAGGGGCCCCCTTTACTCTGGGGCCAACGTCCTGACTTTC
>TRBV6-5|many|TRBJ1-1|-
CASRRTVGEAFF
TGTGCCAGCAGAAGGACAGTAGGTGAAGCTTTCTTT
>TRBV9|-|TRBJ2-2|TRBD2
CASSASSGGATGELFF
TGTGCCAGCAGCGCTTCTAGCGGGGGGGCCACCGGGGAGCTGTTTTTT
>TRBV20-1|many|TRBJ2-7|TRBD1
CSARSRGPYEQYF
TGCAGTGCTAGGTCCAGGGGGCCGTACGAGCAGTACTTC
>TRBV7-2|few|TRBJ2-1|TRBD2
CASRSSLAGGSSYNEQFF
TGTGCCAGCAGATCTAGCCTGGCGGGGGGTAGCTCCTACAATGAGCAGTTCTTC
>TRBV10-3|-|TRBJ2-1|-
CASGNGGHNEQFF
TGTGCCTCCGGGAATGGCGGCCACAATGAGCAGTTCTTC
>TRBV5-1|many|TRBJ2-3|-
CASSPGGSAGDTQYF
TGCGCCAGCAGCCCCGGCGGGTCTGCAGGAGATACGCAGTATTTT
>TRBV4-3|-|TRBJ2-1|-
CASSQDGGGDNEQFF
TGCGCCAGCAGCCAAGACGGCGGGGGCGACAATGAGCAGTTCTTC
>TRBV24-1|many|TRBJ2-5|TRBD2
CATSDSAGGGETQYF
TGTGCCACCAGTGATTCCGCGGGCGGGGGGGAGACCCAGTACTTC
>TRBV19|few|TRBJ1-1|TRBD1
CASRPSGQGVSEAFF
TGTGCCAGTAGACCATCTGGACAGGGGGTTAGTGAAGCTTTCTTT
>TRBV19|-|TRBJ2-1|TRBD1
CASNEGTGGLGEQFF
TGTGCCAGTAATGAAGGTACAGGGGGGTTGGGTGAGCAGTTCTTC
>TRBV18|many|TRBJ2-5|-
CASSPSGGEETQYF
TGTGCCAGCTCACCATCGGGGGGCGAGGAGACCCAGTACTTC